This T cell receptor beta chain originates from a study of blood T cell repertoires in COVID-19. Looking at the study overall: The study drew acute and convalescent COVID-19 samples from the United States, Italy and Spain. In each case, the material was cDNA or gDNA derived from T cells, B-cell-depleted T cells, or PBMCs.

Methods used by the authors: The authors estimated nucleated cell counts from reference gene primer amplification. Data came from immunoSEQ multiplex PCR; TCRdb stores just in-frame clones and leaves some out. V and J calls and clone size come straight from that table; D and trimming were deduced from the DNA. The data hold around 100,000 clones, with approximately 83% observed a single time. The CDR3 runs to 16 residues. CDR1 and CDR2 (germline): SGHAT, FQNNGV. V was clipped by 6 bases and J by 8 bases; unmatched bases: 9. The source material was peripheral blood. The rearrangement joins TRBV11-2 to TRBJ2-2; 13 bases map to TRBD2. This sequence originates from an elderly woman with active or convalescent COVID-19. The CDR3 loop reads CASRWTSGGLGGELFF. The CDR3 DNA reads as TGTGCCAGCAGGTGGACTAGCGGGGGCCTTGGAGGGGAGCTGTTTTTT.